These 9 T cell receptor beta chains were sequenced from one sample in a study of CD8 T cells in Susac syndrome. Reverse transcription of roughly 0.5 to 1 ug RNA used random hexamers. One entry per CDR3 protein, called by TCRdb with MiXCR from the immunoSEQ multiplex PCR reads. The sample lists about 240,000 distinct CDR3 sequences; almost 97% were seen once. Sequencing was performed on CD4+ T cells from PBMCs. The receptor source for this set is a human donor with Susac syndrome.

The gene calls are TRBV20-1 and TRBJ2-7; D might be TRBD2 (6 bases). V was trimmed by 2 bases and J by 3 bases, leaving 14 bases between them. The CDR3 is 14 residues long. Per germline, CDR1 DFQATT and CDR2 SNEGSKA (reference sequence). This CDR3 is CSARMEGRIYEQYF. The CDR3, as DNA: TGCAGTGCTAGAATGGAGGGAAGGATCTACGAGCAGTACTTC.

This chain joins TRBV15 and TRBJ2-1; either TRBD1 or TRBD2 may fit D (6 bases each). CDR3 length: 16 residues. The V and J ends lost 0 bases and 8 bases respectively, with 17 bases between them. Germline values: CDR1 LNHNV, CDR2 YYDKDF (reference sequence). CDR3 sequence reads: CATSRDLGSRGDEQFF. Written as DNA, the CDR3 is TGTGCCACCAGCAGAGACCTCGGGAGCAGGGGCGATGAGCAGTTCTTC.

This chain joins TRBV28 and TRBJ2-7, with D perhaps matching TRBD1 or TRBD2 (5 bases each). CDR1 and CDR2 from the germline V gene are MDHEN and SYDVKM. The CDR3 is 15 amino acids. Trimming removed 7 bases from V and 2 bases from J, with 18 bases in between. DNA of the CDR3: TGTGCCAGCAAACAGGTCGGAGCGGCGACCTACGAGCAGTACTTC. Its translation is CASKQVGAATYEQYF. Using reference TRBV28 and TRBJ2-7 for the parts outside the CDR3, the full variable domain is DVKVTQSSRYLVKRTGEKVFLECVQDMDHENMFWYRQDPGLGLRLIYFSYDVKMKEKGDIPEGYSVSREKKERFSLILESASTNQTSMYLCASKQVGAATYEQYFGPGTRLTVT.

For the CDR3, the DNA is TGTGCCAGCTCACTCCGAACAGGGATAGATGGCTACACCTTC. Translating it yields CASSLRTGIDGYTF. The genes are TRBV18 and TRBJ1-2; possibly TRBD1 for D (6 bases). V was shortened by 4 bases and J by 6 bases, with 15 bases between the two germline ends. CDR3 length equals 14 residues. From germline, CDR1 is KGHSH and CDR2 LQKENI.

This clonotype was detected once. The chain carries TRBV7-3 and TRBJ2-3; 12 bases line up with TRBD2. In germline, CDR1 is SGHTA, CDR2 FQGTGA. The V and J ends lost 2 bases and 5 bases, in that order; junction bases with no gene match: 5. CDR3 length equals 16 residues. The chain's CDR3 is CASSLGLAGGLDTQYF. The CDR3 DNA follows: TGTGCCAGCAGCTTAGGGCTAGCGGGAGGGCTAGATACGCAGTATTTT.

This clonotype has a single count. This chain's CDR3 is CASSQAGLAGQETQYF. DNA of the CDR3: TGTGCCAGCAGCCAAGCGGGACTAGCGGGACAAGAGACCCAGTACTTC. The gene calls are TRBV14 and TRBJ2-5; the match to TRBD2 covers 13 bases. This CDR3 contains 16 residues. Unmatched junction bases numbered 1, after V lost 1 base and J lost 2 bases. From germline, CDR1 is SGHDN and CDR2 FVKESK.

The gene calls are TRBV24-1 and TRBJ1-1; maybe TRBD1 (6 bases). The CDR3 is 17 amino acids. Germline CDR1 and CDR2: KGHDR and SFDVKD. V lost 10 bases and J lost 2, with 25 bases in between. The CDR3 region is CATSRGRGDNRNTEAFF. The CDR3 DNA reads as TGTGCCACTTCCCGCGGCAGGGGTGATAACCGAAACACTGAAGCTTTCTTT.

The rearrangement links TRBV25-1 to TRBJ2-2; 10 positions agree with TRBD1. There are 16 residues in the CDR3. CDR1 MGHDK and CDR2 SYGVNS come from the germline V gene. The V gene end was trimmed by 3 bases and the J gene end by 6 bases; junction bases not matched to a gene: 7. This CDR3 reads CASSDRDRGRAGELFF. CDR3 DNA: TGTGCCAGCAGTGATCGAGACAGGGGGCGAGCCGGGGAGCTGTTTTTT.

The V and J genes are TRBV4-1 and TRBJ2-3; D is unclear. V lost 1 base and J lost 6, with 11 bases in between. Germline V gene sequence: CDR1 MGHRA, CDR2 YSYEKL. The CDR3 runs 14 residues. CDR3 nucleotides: TGCGCCAGCAGCCAAGGACTCCTCCCGGATACGCAGTATTTT. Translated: CASSQGLLPDTQYF.